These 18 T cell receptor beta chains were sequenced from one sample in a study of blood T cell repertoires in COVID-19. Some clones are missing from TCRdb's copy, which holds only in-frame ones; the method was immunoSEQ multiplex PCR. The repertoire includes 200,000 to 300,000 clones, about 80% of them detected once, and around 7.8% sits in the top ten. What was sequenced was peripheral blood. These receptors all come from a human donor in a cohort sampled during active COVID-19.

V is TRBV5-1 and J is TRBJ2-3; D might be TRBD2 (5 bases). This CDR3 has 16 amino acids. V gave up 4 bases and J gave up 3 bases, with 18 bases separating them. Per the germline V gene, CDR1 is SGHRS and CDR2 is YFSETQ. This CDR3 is CASSRDAGTTTDTQYF. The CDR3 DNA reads TGCGCCAGCAGCCGGGATGCAGGAACAACGACAGATACGCAGTATTTT.

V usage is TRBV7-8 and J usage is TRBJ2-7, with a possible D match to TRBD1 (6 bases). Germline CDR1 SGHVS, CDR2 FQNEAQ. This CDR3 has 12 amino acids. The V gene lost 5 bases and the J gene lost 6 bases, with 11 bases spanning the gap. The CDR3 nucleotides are TGTGCCAGCAGCCACACAGGGACCGAGCAGTACTTC. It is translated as CASSHTGTEQYF.

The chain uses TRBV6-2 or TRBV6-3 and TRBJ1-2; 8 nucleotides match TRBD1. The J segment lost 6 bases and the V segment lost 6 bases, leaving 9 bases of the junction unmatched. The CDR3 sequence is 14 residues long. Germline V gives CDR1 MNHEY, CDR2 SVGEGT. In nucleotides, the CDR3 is TGTGCCAGCAGCAAAGGACAGGGATGGAATGGCTACACCTTC. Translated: CASSKGQGWNGYTF.

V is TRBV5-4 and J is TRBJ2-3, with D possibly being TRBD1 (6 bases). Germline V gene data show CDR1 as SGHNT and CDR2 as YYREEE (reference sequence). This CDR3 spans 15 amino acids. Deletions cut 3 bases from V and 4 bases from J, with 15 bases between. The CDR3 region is CASSSNRPGADTQYF. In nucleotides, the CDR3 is TGTGCCAGCAGCTCCAATCGACCAGGGGCAGATACGCAGTATTTT. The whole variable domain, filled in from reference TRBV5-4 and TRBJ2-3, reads ETGVTQSPTHLIKTRGQQVTLRCSSQSGHNTVSWYQQALGQGPQFIFQYYREEENGRGNFPPRFSGLQFPNYSSELNVNALELDDSALYLCASSSNRPGADTQYFGPGTRLTVL.

The CDR3 here is CASSRSGSSAYNEQFF. CDR3 sequence (DNA): TGCGCCAGCAGCCGCTCGGGGAGTAGCGCCTACAATGAGCAGTTCTTC. The chain links TRBV4-3 to TRBJ2-1; tentative D call: TRBD2 (5 bases). V was trimmed by 4 bases and J by 2 bases, leaving 15 bases between them. Germline assignment: CDR1 LGHNA and CDR2 YSLEER. The CDR3 has 16 residues.

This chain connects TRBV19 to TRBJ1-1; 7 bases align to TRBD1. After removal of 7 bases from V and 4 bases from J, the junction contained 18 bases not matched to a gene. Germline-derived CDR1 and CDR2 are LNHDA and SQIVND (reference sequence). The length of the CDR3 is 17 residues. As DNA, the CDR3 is TGTGCCAGTACCCGGCCGTGGACAGGAGTAGGCGTCACTGAAGCTTTCTTT. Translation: CASTRPWTGVGVTEAFF.

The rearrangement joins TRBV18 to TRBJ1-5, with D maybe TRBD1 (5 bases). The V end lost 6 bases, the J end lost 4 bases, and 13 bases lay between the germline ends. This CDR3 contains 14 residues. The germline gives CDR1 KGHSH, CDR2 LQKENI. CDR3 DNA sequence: TGTGCCAGCTCCCCAGGACGGACAAATCAGCCCCAGCATTTT. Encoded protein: CASSPGRTNQPQHF.

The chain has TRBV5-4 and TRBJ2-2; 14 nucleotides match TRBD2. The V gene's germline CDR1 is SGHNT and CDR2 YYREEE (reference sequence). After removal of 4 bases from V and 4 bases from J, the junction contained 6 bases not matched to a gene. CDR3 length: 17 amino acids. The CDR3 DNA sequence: TGTGCCAGCAGCCCCGGACTAGCGGGGGGACCCACCGGGGAGCTGTTTTTT. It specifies CASSPGLAGGPTGELFF.

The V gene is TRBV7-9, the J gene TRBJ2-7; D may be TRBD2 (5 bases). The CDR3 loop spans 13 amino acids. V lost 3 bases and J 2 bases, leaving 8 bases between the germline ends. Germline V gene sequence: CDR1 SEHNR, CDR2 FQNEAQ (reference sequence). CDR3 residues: CASSFGGTYEQYF. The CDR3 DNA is TGTGCCAGCAGCTTCGGAGGAACCTACGAGCAGTACTTC.

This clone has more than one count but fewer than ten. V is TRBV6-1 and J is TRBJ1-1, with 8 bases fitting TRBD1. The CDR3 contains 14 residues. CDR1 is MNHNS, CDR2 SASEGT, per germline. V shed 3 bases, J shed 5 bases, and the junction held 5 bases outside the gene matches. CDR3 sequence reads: CASSETGDLTEAFF. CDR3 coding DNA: TGTGCCAGCAGTGAGACAGGGGATTTGACTGAAGCTTTCTTT.

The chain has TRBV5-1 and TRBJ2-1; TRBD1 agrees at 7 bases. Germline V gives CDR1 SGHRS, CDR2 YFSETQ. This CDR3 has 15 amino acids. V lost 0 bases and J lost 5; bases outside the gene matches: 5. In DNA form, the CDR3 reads TGCGCCAGCAGCTTGGCCCCACAGGGGAACAATGAGCAGTTCTTC. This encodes CASSLAPQGNNEQFF.

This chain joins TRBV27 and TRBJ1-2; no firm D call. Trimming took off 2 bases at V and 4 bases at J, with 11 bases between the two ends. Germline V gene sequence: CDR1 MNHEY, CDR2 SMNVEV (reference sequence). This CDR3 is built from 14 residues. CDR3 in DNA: TGTGCCAGCAGTTTAAACAGAGCCACCTATGGCTACACCTTC. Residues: CASSLNRATYGYTF.

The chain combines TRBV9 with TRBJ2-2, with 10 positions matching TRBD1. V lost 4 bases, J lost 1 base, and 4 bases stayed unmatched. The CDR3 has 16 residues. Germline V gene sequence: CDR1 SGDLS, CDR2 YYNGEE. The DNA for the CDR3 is TGTGCCAGCAGCCCCCGGGACAGGGGGAACACCGGGGAGCTGTTTTTT. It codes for CASSPRDRGNTGELFF.

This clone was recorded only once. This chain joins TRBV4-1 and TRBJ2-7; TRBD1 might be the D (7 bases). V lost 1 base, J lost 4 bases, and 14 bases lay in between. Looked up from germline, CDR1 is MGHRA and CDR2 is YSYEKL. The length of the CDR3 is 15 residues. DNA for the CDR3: TGCGCCAGCAGCCAAGCCGCGGGACAGAATTACGAGCAGTACTTC. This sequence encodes CASSQAAGQNYEQYF.

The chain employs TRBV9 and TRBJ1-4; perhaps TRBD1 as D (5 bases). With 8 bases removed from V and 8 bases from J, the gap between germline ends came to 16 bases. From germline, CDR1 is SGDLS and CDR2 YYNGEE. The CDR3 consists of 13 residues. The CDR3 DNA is TGTGCCAGTCAAGCGGGGGAGGGGGAAAAACTGTTTTTT. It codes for CASQAGEGEKLFF.

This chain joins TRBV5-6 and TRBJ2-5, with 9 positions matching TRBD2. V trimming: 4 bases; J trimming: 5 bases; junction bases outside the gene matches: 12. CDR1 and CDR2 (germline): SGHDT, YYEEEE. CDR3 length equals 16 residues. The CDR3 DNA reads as TGTGCCAGCAGCCCCTTTCGGCTAGCGGGGTGGGAGACCCAGTACTTC. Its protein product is CASSPFRLAGWETQYF.

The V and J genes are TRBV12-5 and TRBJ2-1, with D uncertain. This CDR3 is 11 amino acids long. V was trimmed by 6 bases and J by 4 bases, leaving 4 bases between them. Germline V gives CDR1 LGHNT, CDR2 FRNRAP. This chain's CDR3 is CASGPYNEQFF. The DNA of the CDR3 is TGTGCTAGTGGCCCATACAATGAGCAGTTCTTC.

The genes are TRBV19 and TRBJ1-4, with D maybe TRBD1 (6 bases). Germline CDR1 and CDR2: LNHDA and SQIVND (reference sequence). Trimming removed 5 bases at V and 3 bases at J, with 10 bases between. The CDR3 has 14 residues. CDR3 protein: CASSLRGPNEKLFF. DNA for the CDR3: TGTGCCAGTAGTCTCAGGGGCCCTAATGAAAAACTGTTTTTT.